The 16 T cell receptor beta chains presented below share a single source sample, sequenced in a study of metastatic and nonmetastatic thyroid tumors. Using MiXCR, TCRdb re-called clones from the PCR reads. Here the sample spans some 90,000 clones, 8% to 9.5% being singletons. No patient received treatment before thyroid surgery. The sequencing sample was made of blood. The receptors stem from a female donor with papillary thyroid cancer or a benign thyroid nodule (not recorded which). Some clones in this sample may be carry-over from other donors' samples.

Ten or more counts support this clone. The same CDR3 can be traced to other DNA sequences in this sample. The chain combines TRBV7-3 with TRBJ2-2; possibly TRBD1 for D (6 bases). This CDR3 has 15 amino acids. V was pared by 2 bases and J by 1 base, with 8 bases between. The germline gives CDR1 SGHTA, CDR2 FQGTGA. CDR3 in DNA: TGTGCCAGCAGCTTACTAGGGGGGAACACCGGGGAGCTGTTTTTT. This gives the protein CASSLLGGNTGELFF.

In this sample, this clone turned up many times. This chain joins TRBV6-1 and TRBJ2-4; 11 nucleotides match TRBD1. CDR1 and CDR2 (germline): MNHNS, SASEGT. The trim removed 6 bases at V and 7 bases at J, leaving 14 bases unmatched. CDR3 length: 17 residues. CDR3 residues: CASRSLGGQGGRNIQYF. The CDR3 DNA is TGTGCCAGCAGATCCTTGGGGGGACAGGGGGGTCGGAACATTCAGTACTTC.

This clone came up many times. At one boundary the junction diverges from the germline segment, which might be a read error. This rearrangement joins TRBV7-9 to TRBJ1-2; D may be TRBD1 (5 bases). Germline V CDR1 and CDR2: SEHNR, FQNEAQ (reference sequence). The CDR3 totals 13 residues. CDR3 loop: CAGSLGTGYGYTF. DNA of the CDR3: TGTGCCGGCAGCTTAGGGACGGGCTATGGCTACACCTTC. Full variable domain (remainder filled in from reference TRBV7-9 and TRBJ1-2): DTGVSQNPRHKITKRGQNVTFRCDPISEHNRLYWYRQTLGQGPEFLTYFQNEAQLEKSRLLSDRFSAERPKGSFSTLEIQRTEQGDSAMYLCAGSLGTGYGYTFGSGTRLTVV.

Many counts were recorded for this clone. The V and J genes are TRBV19 and TRBJ1-1, with D uncertain. The CDR3 totals 13 residues. Trimming pared 7 bases from V and 5 bases from J, leaving 14 bases between. CDR1 is LNHDA, CDR2 SQIVND, per germline (reference sequence). The CDR3 DNA is TGTGCCAGTATTTCAACGGATCCGACTGAAGCTTTCTTT. Translated: CASISTDPTEAFF.

This clone occurred a few times. V is TRBV27 and J is TRBJ1-2, with no clear D. CDR1 MNHEY and CDR2 SMNVEV come from the germline V gene (reference sequence). This CDR3 region has 14 residues. Trimming removed 0 bases from V and 7 bases from J, with 12 bases in between. CDR3 nucleotides: TGTGCCAGCAGTTTATCTTTATGGGAGGGTGGCTACACCTTC. It codes for CASSLSLWEGGYTF.

In its sample, this clone was seen many times. The identical CDR3 is also encoded by other nucleotide sequences in the sample. This sequence joins TRBV6-1 and TRBJ2-3; D is unclear. V was shortened by 3 bases and J by 7 bases, with 5 bases between the two germline ends. The CDR3 is 11 amino acids. CDR1 MNHNS and CDR2 SASEGT come from the germline V gene. CDR3 residues: CASSEGYTQYF. The DNA of the CDR3 is TGTGCCAGCAGTGAGGGTTATACGCAGTATTTT.

This clone occurred many times. The J gene is TRBJ2-7, the V gene TRBV6-2 or TRBV6-3; no reliable D call. The CDR3 runs 14 residues. The germline V gene encodes CDR1 MNHEY and CDR2 SVGEGT. The germline V and J ends were trimmed by 2 bases and 5 bases, with 13 bases remaining between them. CDR3 coding DNA: TGTGCCAGCAGTTACAGGAACCCGCCTGACGAGCAGTACTTC. Translating it yields CASSYRNPPDEQYF.

This clone was observed many times. V usage is TRBV20-1 and J usage is TRBJ2-7; D ambiguous. The CDR3 runs 11 residues. With 3 bases removed from V and 7 bases from J, the gap between germline ends came to 10 bases. CDR1 DFQATT and CDR2 SNEGSKA come from the germline V gene (reference sequence). The CDR3 bases are TGCAGTGCTAGTCCCGGATGGGAGCAGTACTTC. Residues: CSASPGWEQYF.

This clone was observed many times. V is TRBV19 and J is TRBJ1-1; 7 bases are shared with TRBD1. J was trimmed by 4 bases and V by 7 bases; bases with no gene match: 9. Germline values: CDR1 LNHDA, CDR2 SQIVND (reference sequence). The CDR3 contains 14 residues. The CDR3 region has the DNA TGTGCCAGTATCCGAACAGGGGTAAGCACTGAAGCTTTCTTT. Amino acids: CASIRTGVSTEAFF.

This clone has a count of ten or more. Written as DNA, the CDR3 is TGTGCCAGCAGCGCCCGGACTAGGACAGATACGCAGTATTTT. This codes for CASSARTRTDTQYF. This sequence joins TRBV9 and TRBJ2-3; the match to TRBD2 covers 7 bases. V lost 3 bases to trimming and J lost 3 bases; unmatched junction nucleotides: 4. This CDR3 is built from 14 residues. The germline V gene encodes CDR1 SGDLS and CDR2 YYNGEE. Looking up the rest from reference TRBV9 and TRBJ2-3 gives the full variable domain: DSGVTQTPKHLITATGQRVTLRCSPRSGDLSVYWYQQSLDQGLQFLIQYYNGEERAKGNILERFSAQQFPDLHSELNLSSLELGDSALYFCASSARTRTDTQYFGPGTRLTVL.

Concerning this clone: At one of its ends the junction is not consistent with the germline gene, which may arise from a read error. This chain links TRBV7-3 with TRBJ2-3, with 9 bases lining up with TRBD2. Germline V gene lookup returns CDR1 SGHTA and CDR2 FQGTGA. This CDR3 comprises 15 residues. CDR3 nucleotides: TGTGCCATCAGCTCCGGGTCTAGCGGGGTGAATACGCAGTATTTT. Translating gives CAISSGSSGVNTQYF.

This clone is labeled as medium-sized (0.01 to 0.1%). The chain combines TRBV6-2 or TRBV6-3 with TRBJ2-7; tentative D call: TRBD1 (6 bases). CDR1 is MNHEY, CDR2 SVGEGT, per germline. This CDR3 contains 14 residues. Trimming shortened V by 2 bases and J by 0 bases, and 8 bases separated the two germline ends. The CDR3 DNA sequence: TGTGCCAGCAGTTACCGGGACAACTCCTACGAGCAGTACTTC. This translates into CASSYRDNSYEQYF.

As for this clone: The conserved phenylalanine or tryptophan is not found at the CDR3 terminus, so this likely reflects a read error. No DNA is shown, since the ends of the CDR3 on it are uncertain; the CDR3 is the one TCRdb lists. The chain links TRBV7-2 to TRBJ2-1. Germline V gene lookup returns CDR1 SGHTA and CDR2 FQGNSA. 8 amino acids form the CDR3, both terminal residues included. This CDR3 is CASSLDCP.

Comments on this clone: A clone one base away is much larger, so this may be a read error. The V gene is TRBV6-6, the J gene TRBJ2-3; D is tentatively TRBD1 or TRBD2 (5 bases each). The CDR3 loop spans 18 amino acids. Per germline, CDR1 MNHNY and CDR2 SVGAGI (reference sequence). Trimming left V 6 bases short and J 6 bases short, with 28 bases between. The CDR3 loop is CASRSIGDAYTDSDTQYF. The CDR3 coding sequence is TGTGCCAGCAGGAGCATAGGGGACGCGTACACGGACTCGGATACGCAGTATTTT.

This clone was recorded at least ten times. The V and J genes are TRBV4-2 and TRBJ2-1; D unclear. Germline loops: CDR1 LGHNA, CDR2 YNFKEQ. Trimming left V 0 bases short and J 7 bases short, with 10 bases between. This CDR3 has 14 residues. CDR3 amino acids: CASSQDVGLNEQFF. CDR3 sequence (DNA): TGTGCCAGCAGCCAAGATGTAGGGTTAAATGAGCAGTTCTTC.

This clone appeared many times. CDR3 protein: CASSRNVGDTQYF. CDR3 coding DNA: TGTGCCAGCAGCCGTAACGTTGGAGATACGCAGTATTTT. V usage is TRBV3-1 and J usage is TRBJ2-3; unclear D gene. Trimming shortened V by 4 bases and J by 5 bases, and 10 bases separated the two germline ends. CDR1 is LGHDT and CDR2 is YNNKEL in the germline V gene (reference sequence). This CDR3 comprises 13 residues.